The 14 T cell receptor beta chains below come from one sample, sequenced in a study of blood T cell repertoires in COVID-19. Sequencing was performed with immunoSEQ multiplex PCR; in TCRdb, only in-frame clones are kept and a portion is missing. Among some 390,000 clones listed, 75% to 90% were seen once. The sample taken for sequencing was peripheral blood. These receptors all come from a woman in her forties with COVID-19, enrolled during active disease.

On this clone itself: The junction shows a germline mismatch at one end, possibly a read error. This same CDR3 is encoded by further DNA sequences in the sample. This chain uses TRBV19 with TRBJ1-4, with TRBD1 matching over 10 bases. Germline assignment: CDR1 LNHDA and CDR2 SQIVND (reference sequence). The CDR3 runs 15 residues. The CDR3 coding sequence is TGTGCCAGTAGTTCACGGACAGGGGGAGGGGAAAAGCTGTTTTTT. Translation gives CASSSRTGGGEKLFF.

CDR3 sequence: CASSEDQGRAETQYF. For the CDR3, the DNA is TGTGCCAGCAGTGAAGACCAGGGGCGGGCAGAGACCCAGTACTTC. This rearrangement joins TRBV6-1 to TRBJ2-5, with D perhaps matching TRBD1 (6 bases). The CDR3 contains 15 residues. Trimming took off 1 base at V and 4 bases at J, with 13 bases between the two ends. Germline V gives CDR1 MNHNS, CDR2 SASEGT.

The chain recombines TRBV5-1 with TRBJ2-1; 7 bases align to TRBD2. Germline loops: CDR1 SGHRS, CDR2 YFSETQ. J gave up 7 bases and V 0 bases, and 7 bases lay outside the gene matches. The length of the CDR3 is 15 residues. Written as DNA, the CDR3 is TGCGCCAGCAGCTTGGCGGATCACGGGAGGAATGAGCAGTTCTTC. This translates into CASSLADHGRNEQFF.

The chain employs TRBV10-3 and TRBJ1-5; D remains ambiguous. Germline CDR1 ENHRY, CDR2 SYGVKD. The CDR3 runs 20 residues. Trimming removed 0 bases at V and 1 base at J, with 22 bases between. CDR3 sequence: CAISESKSSLRELSNQPQHF. The CDR3 coding sequence is TGTGCCATCAGTGAGTCGAAGAGTTCGCTCCGTGAGTTAAGCAATCAGCCCCAGCATTTT.

This rearrangement joins TRBV18 to TRBJ1-3; the match to TRBD1 covers 10 bases. Germline CDR1 reads KGHSH; CDR2 reads LQKENI. The CDR3 is made up of 17 amino acids. V was clipped by 5 bases and J by 3 bases; unmatched bases: 10. The CDR3, as DNA: TGTGCCAGCTCATCACTAGACAGGGGGCTGAATGGAAACACCATATATTTT. This sequence encodes CASSSLDRGLNGNTIYF.

The CDR3 protein is CASRKGGTGNTEAFF. CDR3 DNA sequence: TGTGCCAGCAGGAAGGGTGGGACAGGGAACACTGAAGCTTTCTTT. The chain employs TRBV6-5 and TRBJ1-1; the match to TRBD1 covers 8 bases. This CDR3 is built from 15 residues. Germline CDR1 is MNHEY and CDR2 is SVGAGI. V lost 6 bases, J lost 1 base, and 7 bases stayed unmatched.

V usage is TRBV18 and J usage is TRBJ1-4, with a weak D call TRBD1 (6 bases). V was cut by 1 base and J by 8 bases, with 11 bases left in between. Germline CDR1 KGHSH, CDR2 LQKENI. The CDR3 totals 14 residues. CDR3 in amino acids: CASSPRRGWEKLFF. Written as DNA, the CDR3 is TGTGCCAGCTCACCACGCAGGGGTTGGGAAAAACTGTTTTTT. The full variable domain, with the rest looked up from reference TRBV18 and TRBJ1-4, is NAGVMQNPRHLVRRRGQEARLRCSPMKGHSHVYWYRQLPEEGLKFMVYLQKENIIDESGMPKERFSAEFPKEGPSILRIQQVVRGDSAAYFCASSPRRGWEKLFFGSGTQLSVL.

This clone was detected only a few times. The V and J genes are TRBV7-2 and TRBJ2-3; no definite D call. Germline lookup yields CDR1 SGHTA and CDR2 FQGNSA. V was shortened by 4 bases and J by 6 bases, with 14 bases between the two germline ends. The CDR3 is 14 amino acids. In DNA, the CDR3 is TGTGCCAGCAGCTACCTTGGGCCTGGCGATACGCAGTATTTT. This sequence encodes CASSYLGPGDTQYF.

Here the CDR3 DNA reads TGTGCCTGGAGTTCCTTTGGGGCAGCGAACACTGAAGCTTTCTTT. It is translated as CAWSSFGAANTEAFF. This chain uses TRBV30 with TRBJ1-1, with D possibly being TRBD1 (5 bases). The CDR3 extends over 15 amino acids. The germline V gene encodes CDR1 GTSNPN and CDR2 SVGIG (reference sequence). The ends were cut back, 2 bases at V and 1 base at J, with 14 bases in the middle.

The V call is TRBV3-1 (or the pseudogene TRBV3-2), the J call TRBJ1-1, with D unclear. Germline V CDR1 and CDR2: LGHDT, YNNKEL (reference sequence). CDR3 length equals 14 residues. Trimming shortened V by 3 bases and J by 5 bases, and 13 bases separated the two germline ends. The CDR3 DNA is TGTGCCAGCAGCCAGAGAGCCGGGAGAACTGAAGCTTTCTTT. Translation gives CASSQRAGRTEAFF.

V is TRBV10-3 and J is TRBJ2-3; no clear D. V gave up 0 bases and J gave up 1 base, with 11 bases separating them. This CDR3 spans 16 amino acids. Germline lookup yields CDR1 ENHRY and CDR2 SYGVKD. The CDR3 nucleotides read TGTGCCATCAGTGAGTCTCATTCTCGGGGCACAGATACGCAGTATTTT. Protein sequence: CAISESHSRGTDTQYF.

The chain carries TRBV4-1 and TRBJ1-2, with D possibly being TRBD1 (6 bases). Germline V lookup: CDR1 MGHRA, CDR2 YSYEKL. Trimming stripped 4 bases from V and 0 bases from J, with 12 bases between. CDR3 length: 15 amino acids. The CDR3 region is CASSLGHNSNYGYTF. For the CDR3, the DNA is TGCGCCAGCAGCCTGGGACACAACTCTAACTATGGCTACACCTTC.

This chain connects TRBV14 to TRBJ2-1, with D unclear. Germline V gene sequence: CDR1 SGHDN, CDR2 FVKESK. The V end was cut by 0 bases, the J end by 6 bases, with 6 bases between. This CDR3 comprises 13 residues. The CDR3: CASSQDRANEQFF. Written as DNA, the CDR3 is TGTGCCAGCAGCCAAGATCGAGCCAATGAGCAGTTCTTC.

The chain uses TRBV28 and TRBJ2-3; 9 bases match TRBD1. V trimming: 6 bases; J trimming: 0 bases; junction bases outside the gene matches: 4. CDR3 length: 15 residues. The germline V gene has CDR1 MDHEN and CDR2 SYDVKM. The CDR3 region has the DNA TGTGCCAGCAGAACCGGGACAGGGAGCACAGATACGCAGTATTTT. This translates into CASRTGTGSTDTQYF.